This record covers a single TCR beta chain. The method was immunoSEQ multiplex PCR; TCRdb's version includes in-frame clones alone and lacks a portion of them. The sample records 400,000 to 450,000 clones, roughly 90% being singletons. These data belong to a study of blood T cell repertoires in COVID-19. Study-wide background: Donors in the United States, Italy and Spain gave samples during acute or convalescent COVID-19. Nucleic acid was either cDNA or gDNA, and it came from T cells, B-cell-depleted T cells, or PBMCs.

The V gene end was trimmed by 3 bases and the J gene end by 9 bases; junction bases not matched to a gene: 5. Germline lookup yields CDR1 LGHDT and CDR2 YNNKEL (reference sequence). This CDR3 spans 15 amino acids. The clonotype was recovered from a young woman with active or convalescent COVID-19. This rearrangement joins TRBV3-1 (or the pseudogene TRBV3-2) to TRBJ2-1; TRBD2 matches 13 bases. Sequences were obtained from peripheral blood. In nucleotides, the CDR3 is TGTGCCAGCAGCCAGGGACTAGCGGGGAAGAGTGAGCAGTTCTTC. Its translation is CASSQGLAGKSEQFF.